Listed here is a single T cell receptor (beta chain). Its recognized antigen is unknown. No clone much larger than this one lies a single base away; base qualities are absent. The CDR3 regions of human TCRbeta chains were analyzed by immunosequencing. From the authors' description of their analysis: TCRs in the repertoires were compared against a reference library of SARS-CoV-2-specific TCRs that had been generated with the MIRA antigen-specificity platform. Breadth was defined as the fraction of unique TCRs that were SARS-CoV-2-associated. Depth was defined as the fraction of total T cells that were SARS-CoV-2-associated. Using the MIRA data, every spike-specific TCR was mapped to the spike region that the TCR reacted to and assigned to either a CD4 or a CD8 class. Log10-transformed breadth and depth values were compared by one-way ANOVA with Sidak's multiple comparisons tests. TCRdb limited this immuneACCESS table to in-frame rearrangements with V and J called. A share of clones is missing; checked studies link under half to unresolved V genes, and the rest is unexplained. V and J calls and clone size are those listed in that table; D and trimming were worked out from the DNA. The sample table shows over 150,000 clones, and approximately 90% are seen once. Roughly 4% of the sample rests with the top ten.

The V and J ends are trimmed by 0 bases and 2 bases, leaving 13 bases between them. Including cysteine and phenylalanine, the CDR3 has 16 amino acids. Of the read, only the CDR3 DNA is kept; its 48 bases are in frame from base 1. Taken from the germline V gene, the CDR1 and CDR2 loops are SGHRS and YFSETQ. In light of the paper, this sample's time point label describes: about 28 days (+/-7) after the second vaccine dose. AZD1222 recipients given second doses at about 4 weeks or at about 12 weeks were pooled, since spike-specific TCR depth and breadth were not found to differ between the two schedules. Vaccinee samples came from UK trials COV001 and COV002, including a single-blind randomized controlled phase 2/3 trial of AZD1222 (ChAdOx1 nCoV-19) in healthy adults. Trial participant PBMC samples were collected at day 0 and day 28 after the second dose for TCRbeta chain sequencing. This record belongs to a study of T cell responses to AZD1222 COVID-19 vaccine (dated by TCRdb to 2020 to 2023). Looking at the study overall: TCR sequencing was performed for roughly 240 trial participants, of whom around 210 were given two doses of AZD1222 and around 25 were given two doses of MenACWY control vaccine. Trial participants were enrolled by age into subgroups of 18-55, 56-69 and 70-plus years, and around 140, 26 and 57 TCR-sequenced participants, respectively, were included in these subgroups.

Overall study results and their limits: The vaccine-associated CD4 TCRs covered the entire spike protein, and the dominant responses fell in regions 160-218 and 743-854. After two AZD1222 doses, spike-specific TCR breadth and depth were significantly higher than at day 0 and than in MenACWY recipients. In the small 56-69-year group, the increase in depth fell short of significance, most likely because of low power. Only five to seven AZD1222 recipients were SARS-CoV-2 seropositive at baseline, limiting conclusions about previously exposed vaccinees. Participants were mostly white British and included more females than males, and it was suggested by the authors that clonal diversity may have been underestimated. Reportedly, almost half of the unique spike-specific TCRs recognized epitopes lying outside the regions that are mutated in the B.1.351 and B.1.1.7 variants. Because no samples from the day 14 peak response were available, repertoires could be characterized only after the peak T cell response.

The receptor chain draws on TRBV5-1 and TRBJ2-3; the D gene is possibly TRBD2, with 6 bases matching. Material: peripheral blood, obtained 28 days after the second AZD1222 dose. This TCR derives from an adult who received the AZD1222 COVID-19 vaccine. The sequenced DNA: TGCGCCAGCAGCTTGGGTCCTAGCGCGGACACAGATACGCAGTATTTT. This encodes CASSLGPSADTDTQYF.